This T cell receptor (beta chain) was sequenced in a study of blood T cell repertoires in COVID-19. Study-wide context: Sites in the United States, Italy and Spain provided acute and convalescent COVID-19 samples. In each case, the material was cDNA or gDNA derived from T cells, B-cell-depleted T cells, or PBMCs.

In the original processing: Using reference gene primer amplification, nucleated cell counts were estimated. Profiled with immunoSEQ multiplex PCR; TCRdb holds only in-frame clones, not every one. V and J calls and clone size are those listed in that table; D and trimming were worked out from the DNA. The sample holds under 250,000 clones, about 91% seen once. V was clipped by 0 bases and J by 3 bases; unmatched bases: 9. CDR1 and CDR2 from the germline V gene are SGHDN and FVKESK. This CDR3 is 18 amino acids long. The sequenced sample was peripheral blood. This clonotype was sampled from a man aged 25 to 40 with acute or convalescent COVID-19. The genes are TRBV14 and TRBJ2-1; 9 positions agree with TRBD1. The CDR3 protein is CASSQEVRDRANYNEQFF. The CDR3 bases are TGTGCCAGCAGCCAAGAAGTGAGGGACAGGGCAAACTACAATGAGCAGTTCTTC. Full variable domain (outside the CDR3, taken from reference TRBV14 and TRBJ2-1): EAGVTQFPSHSVIEKGQTVTLRCDPISGHDNLYWYRRVMGKEIKFLLHFVKESKQDESGMPNNRFLAERTGGTYSTLKVQPAELEDSGVYFCASSQEVRDRANYNEQFFGPGTRLTVL.